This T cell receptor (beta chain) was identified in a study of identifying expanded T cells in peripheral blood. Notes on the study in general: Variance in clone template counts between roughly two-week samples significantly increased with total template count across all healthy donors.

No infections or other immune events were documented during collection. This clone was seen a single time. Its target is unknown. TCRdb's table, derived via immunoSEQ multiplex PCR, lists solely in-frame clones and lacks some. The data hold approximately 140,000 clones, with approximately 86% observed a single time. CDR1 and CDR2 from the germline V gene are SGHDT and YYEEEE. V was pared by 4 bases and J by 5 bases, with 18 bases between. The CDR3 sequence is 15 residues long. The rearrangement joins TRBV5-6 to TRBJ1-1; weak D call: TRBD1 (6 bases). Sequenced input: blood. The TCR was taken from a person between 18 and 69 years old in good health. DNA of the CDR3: TGTGCCAGCAGCCTGGGGGCCTCGGGTAAAACTGAAGCTTTCTTT. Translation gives CASSLGASGKTEAFF.